This T cell receptor (beta chain) was documented in a study of blood T cells in healthy people across ages. Study findings and constraints: Estimates drawn from one million T cells were deemed to understate diversity.

Germline V gene sequence: CDR1 SEHNR, CDR2 FQNEAQ (reference sequence). This CDR3 has 17 amino acids. V gave up 5 bases and J gave up 3 bases, with 20 bases separating them. In its sample, this clonotype was seen once. Its antigen is not known. A J-beta primer mix and a sample-barcoded 5' primer were used in a second PCR of about 6 to 12 cycles. Every sample gave at least 2.5 million paired-end reads containing CDR3. TCRdb analysed the 5' RACE reads with MiXCR anew, one entry per CDR3 protein. The sample includes around 800,000 distinct CDR3 sequences, about 42% of them seen just once. This clonotype was obtained from an older man in good health. The chain is built from TRBV7-9 and TRBJ2-4; possibly TRBD1 or TRBD2 for D (5 bases each). Sequencing input: blood. The CDR3 coding sequence is TGTGCCAGCAGCCCAGCCGAAGCAGGGACCGTCAAAAACATTCAGTACTTC. This codes for CASSPAEAGTVKNIQYF.